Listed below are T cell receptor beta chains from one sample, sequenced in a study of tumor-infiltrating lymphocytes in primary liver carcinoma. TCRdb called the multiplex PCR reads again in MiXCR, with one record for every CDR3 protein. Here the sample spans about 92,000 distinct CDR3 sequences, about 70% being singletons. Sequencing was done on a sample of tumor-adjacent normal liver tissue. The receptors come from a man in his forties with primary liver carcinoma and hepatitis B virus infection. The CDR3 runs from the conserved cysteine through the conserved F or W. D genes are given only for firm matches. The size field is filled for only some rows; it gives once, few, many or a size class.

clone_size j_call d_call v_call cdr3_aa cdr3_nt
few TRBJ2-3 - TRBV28 CASSSPGKLNTQYF TGTGCCAGCAGTTCCCCAGGGAAGCTAAATACGCAGTATTTT
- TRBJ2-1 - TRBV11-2 CASSSQGTEQFF TGTGCCAGCAGCAGTCAGGGGACTGAGCAGTTCTTC
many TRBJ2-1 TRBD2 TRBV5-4 CASSLGGRKRNEQFF TGTGCCAGCAGTCTGGGCGGGAGGAAAAGGAATGAGCAGTTCTTC
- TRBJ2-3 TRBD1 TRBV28 CASSGTVTDTQYF TGTGCCAGCAGTGGGACAGTCACAGATACGCAGTATTTT
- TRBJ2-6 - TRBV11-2 CASSLVSGANILTF TGTGCCAGCAGCTTAGTCTCTGGGGCCAACATCCTGACTTTC
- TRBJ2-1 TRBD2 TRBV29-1 CSVVSGRVVEQFF TGCAGTGTTGTTAGCGGGAGGGTCGTTGAGCAGTTCTTC
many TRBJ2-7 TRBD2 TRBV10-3 CATTVDKGLGSVGGAYEQYF TGTGCCACCACCGTGGACAAAGGACTAGGGAGTGTTGGGGGGGCCTACGAGCAGTACTTC
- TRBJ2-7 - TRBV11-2 CGSGQSYEQYF TGTGGCAGTGGACAGTCCTACGAGCAGTACTTC
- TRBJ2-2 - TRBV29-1 CSVDRRGVDTGELFF TGCAGCGTTGACCGCAGAGGAGTTGACACCGGGGAGCTGTTTTTT
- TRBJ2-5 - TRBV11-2 CASSFGLLGTPFTF TGTGCCAGCAGCTTTGGTCTCTTAGGGACTCCTTTTACATTC
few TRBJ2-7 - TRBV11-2 CASSPRLSLWERYF TGTGCCAGCAGCCCCAGGTTATCCCTGTGGGAGCGGTACTTC
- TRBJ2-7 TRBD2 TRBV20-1 CSARRFSGSSYEQYF TGCAGTGCTCGCCGTTTTAGCGGGAGCTCCTACGAGCAGTACTTC
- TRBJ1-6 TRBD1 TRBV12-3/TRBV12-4 CASSSGQGNSSLHF TGTGCCAGCAGCTCAGGACAGGGGAATTCATCCCTCCACTTT
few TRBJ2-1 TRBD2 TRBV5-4 CASSPGGTRSYNEQFF TGTGCCAGCAGCCCGGGGGGGACTCGGTCCTACAATGAGCAGTTCTTC
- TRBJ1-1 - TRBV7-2 CTSSLSQGGTEAFF TGTACCAGCAGCTTAAGCCAGGGAGGGACTGAAGCTTTCTTT
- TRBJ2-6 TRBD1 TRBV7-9 CASSPYARGPTSGANVLTF TGTGCCAGCAGCCCCTACGCGAGGGGGCCAACCTCTGGGGCCAACGTCCTGACTTTC
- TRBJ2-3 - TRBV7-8 CAGSLTSTDTQYF TGTGCCGGTAGCTTAACAAGCACAGATACGCAGTATTTT
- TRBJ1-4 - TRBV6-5 CASSYSPGHNGKLFF TGTGCCAGCAGTTACTCGCCCGGACATAATGGAAAACTGTTTTTT
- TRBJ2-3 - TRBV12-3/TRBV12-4 CASSLMADQPQYF TGTGCCAGTAGTTTAATGGCAGACCAGCCCCAGTATTTT
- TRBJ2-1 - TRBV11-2 CACSSLGVYNEQFF TGTGCCTGCAGCTCCTTAGGAGTATACAATGAGCAGTTCTTT
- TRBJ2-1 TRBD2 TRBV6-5 CASSYSGLAGGAIYNEQFF TGTGCCAGCAGTTACTCGGGACTAGCGGGAGGCGCCATCTACAATGAGCAATTCTTC
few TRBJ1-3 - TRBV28 CASSESRSVLYGNTIYF TGTGCCAGCAGTGAATCGCGAAGTGTTCTTTATGGAAACACCATATATTTT
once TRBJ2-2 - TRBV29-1 CSAAGGATGELFF TGCAGCGCCGCAGGGGGGGCCACAGGGGAGCTGTTTTTT
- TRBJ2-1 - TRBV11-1 CASSSSSDRLSYNGQFF TGTGCCAGCAGCTCCAGCTCGGATAGACTGTCCTACAATGGGCAGTTCTTC
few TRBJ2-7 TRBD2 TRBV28 CASSKTPRTRGYF TGTGCCAGCAGTAAAACCCCTAGGACTAGAGGGTACTTC
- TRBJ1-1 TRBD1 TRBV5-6 CASSFADRGTEAFF TGTGCCAGCAGCTTCGCGGACAGGGGAACTGAAGCTTTCTTT
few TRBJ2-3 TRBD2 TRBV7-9 CASTPGTSGRTDTQYF TGTGCCAGCACCCCGGGGACTAGCGGGAGAACAGATACGCAGTATTTT
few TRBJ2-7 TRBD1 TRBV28 CASSFLDRDAYEQYF TGTGCCAGCAGTTTTCTGGACAGGGATGCCTACGAGCAGTACTTC
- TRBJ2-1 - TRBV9 CASSVVDNYNEQFF TGTGCCAGCAGCGTAGTAGACAACTACAATGAGCAGTTCTTC
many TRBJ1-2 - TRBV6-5 CASSYVSGYGYTF TGTGCCAGCAGTTACGTATCGGGCTATGGCTACACCTTC
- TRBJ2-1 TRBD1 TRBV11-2 CASSRGSGDRGQSF TGTGCCAGCAGCAGAGGGTCCGGGGACAGGGGGCAGTCCTTC
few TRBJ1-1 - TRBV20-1 CSARGQYGTEAFF TGCAGTGCTAGAGGGCAGTACGGCACTGAAGCTTTCTTT
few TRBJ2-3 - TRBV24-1 CATSDLQGRRTPLSEQYF TGTGCCACCAGTGATTTGCAGGGGCGGCGAACCCCCTTGAGTGAGCAGTATTTT
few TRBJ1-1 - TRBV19 CASSMTGDTEAFF TGTGCCAGTAGTATGACTGGGGACACTGAAGCTTTCTTT
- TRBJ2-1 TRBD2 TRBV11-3 CASSLDPREAFSSYNEQFF TGTGCCAGCAGCTTAGATCCGCGGGAGGCGTTTAGCTCCTACAATGAGCAGTTCTTC
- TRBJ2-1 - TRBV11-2 CASSFDSRRTGRYNEQFF TGTGCCAGCAGCTTTGACTCTAGGAGGACCGGGAGATACAATGAGCAGTTCTTC
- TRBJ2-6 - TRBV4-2 CDSSSGEYSGANVLTF TGTGACAGCAGCTCCGGGGAATACTCTGGGGCCAACGTCCTAACTTTC
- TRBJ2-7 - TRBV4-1 CPSRPGPSSYVQYF TGCCCCAGCAGACCGGGGCCGAGCTCCTACGTACAGTACTTC
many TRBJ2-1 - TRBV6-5 CASSYRGLLNEQFF TGTGCCAGCAGTTACCGCGGACTCTTGAATGAGCAGTTCTTC
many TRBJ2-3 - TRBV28 CASSHRDVSTDTQYF TGTGCCAGCAGTCACCGGGACGTTAGCACAGATACGCAGTATTTT
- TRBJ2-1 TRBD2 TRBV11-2 CASSYSLASGRGGRFF TGTGCCAGTAGCTACTCTTTGGCTAGCGGGAGGGGAGGCCGGTTCTTC
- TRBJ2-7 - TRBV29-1 CGGGESHEQYF TGCGGCGGCGGGGAGTCCCACGAGCAGTACTTC